The 3 T cell receptor beta chains presented below share a single source sample, sequenced in a study of blood T cell repertoires in COVID-19. Sequencing was performed with immunoSEQ multiplex PCR; in TCRdb, only in-frame clones are kept and a portion is missing. The repertoire holds over 300,000 clones, with approximately 85% as singletons. Sequenced material: PBMCs or T cells enriched from blood (not recorded which). These receptors all come from a man under 40 who had recovered from COVID-19.

This chain links TRBV2 with TRBJ1-5; D is unresolved. The V and J ends lost 2 bases and 6 bases respectively, with 11 bases between them. The CDR3 is 14 amino acids. Germline values: CDR1 SNHLY, CDR2 FYNNEI. The CDR3 protein is CASSETARSQPQHF. DNA of the CDR3: TGTGCCAGCAGTGAAACAGCAAGAAGTCAGCCCCAGCATTTT.

Many counts were recorded for this clone. This chain uses TRBV10-3 with TRBJ2-1; 7 bases are a match to TRBD2. Germline loops: CDR1 ENHRY, CDR2 SYGVKD. V lost 6 bases and J lost 9; bases outside the gene matches: 11. The CDR3 has 14 amino acids. This CDR3 is CAIRMGGTAGEQFF. The CDR3 DNA reads as TGTGCCATCAGGATGGGGGGGACGGCGGGTGAGCAGTTCTTC.

The rearrangement links TRBV9 to TRBJ2-1; 14 positions agree with TRBD2. V shed 4 bases, J shed 0 bases, and the junction held 12 bases outside the gene matches. This CDR3 contains 20 residues. Germline V gene data show CDR1 as SGDLS and CDR2 as YYNGEE. The CDR3 nucleotides read TGTGCCAGCAGCCCCCCAACCCCGACTAGCGGGGGGGTCTCCTACAATGAGCAGTTCTTC. Translation gives CASSPPTPTSGGVSYNEQFF.